This T cell receptor beta chain originates from a study of cytomegalovirus exposure and HLA in healthy donors. The V end lost 3 bases, the J end lost 7 bases, and 7 bases lay between the germline ends. CDR1 is MDHEN, CDR2 SYDVKM, per germline. The CDR3 contains 11 residues. Vbeta (60) and Jbeta (13) primers were used in the PCR. Repertoires were generated with immunoSEQ multiplex PCR, while TCRdb's copy carries only in-frame clones and drops some. Of some 170,000 clones listed, approximately 82% are singletons. On this clone itself: In the same sample, other DNA sequences code for this CDR3.

This receptor was taken from a woman younger than 45 in good health and CMV-seronegative. Material for sequencing was PBMCs. This chain joins TRBV28 and TRBJ2-7; D unresolved. Here the CDR3 reads CASSLGLEQYF. The CDR3, as DNA: TGTGCCAGCAGTTTGGGCCTGGAGCAGTACTTC.